This T cell receptor beta chain was recovered during a study of post-analysis software for immune sequencing data. The CDR3 consists of 14 residues. V lost 4 bases to trimming and J lost 0 bases, with 9 bases between them. Germline V lookup: CDR1 SGHDN, CDR2 FVKESK. Concerning this clonotype itself: Its antigen is unknown.

Sequencing libraries made from TCR beta cDNA carried unique molecular identifiers. TCRdb fed the PCR reads into MiXCR, producing one record per CDR3 protein. The table records hundreds of thousands of distinct CDR3 sequences, approximately 60% of them present only once. Study-level findings and limits: Five or six TRBV segments were more frequent in patients than controls; TRBV5-6, TRBV5-1 and TRBV20-1 belonged to this group.

Material for sequencing was blood. This chain links TRBV14 with TRBJ1-1; TRBD1 is a possible D gene (5 bases). This TCR came from a girl between 2 and 10 years old with multiple sclerosis. CDR3 bases: TGTGCCAGCAGCCGGGGGGGGTTGAACACTGAAGCTTTCTTT. Residues: CASSRGGLNTEAFF. The full variable domain, rest sourced from reference TRBV14 and TRBJ1-1, is EAGVTQFPSHSVIEKGQTVTLRCDPISGHDNLYWYRRVMGKEIKFLLHFVKESKQDESGMPNNRFLAERTGGTYSTLKVQPAELEDSGVYFCASSRGGLNTEAFFGQGTRLTVV.